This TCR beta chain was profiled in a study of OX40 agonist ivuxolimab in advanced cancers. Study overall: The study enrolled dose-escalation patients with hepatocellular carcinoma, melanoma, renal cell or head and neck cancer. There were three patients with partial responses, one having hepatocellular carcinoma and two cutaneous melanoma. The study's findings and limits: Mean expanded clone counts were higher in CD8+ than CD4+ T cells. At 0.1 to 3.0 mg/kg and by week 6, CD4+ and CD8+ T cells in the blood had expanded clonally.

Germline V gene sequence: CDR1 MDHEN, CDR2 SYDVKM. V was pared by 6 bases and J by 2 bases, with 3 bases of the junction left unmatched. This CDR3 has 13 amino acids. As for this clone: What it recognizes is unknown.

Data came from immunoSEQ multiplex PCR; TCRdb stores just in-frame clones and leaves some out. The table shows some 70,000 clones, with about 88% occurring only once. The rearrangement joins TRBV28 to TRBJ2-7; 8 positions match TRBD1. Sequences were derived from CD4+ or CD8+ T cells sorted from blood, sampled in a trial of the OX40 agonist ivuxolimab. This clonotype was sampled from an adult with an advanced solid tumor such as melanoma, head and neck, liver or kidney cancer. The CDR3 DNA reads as TGTGCCAGCAGACGGACAGGGCCCTACGAGCAGTACTTC. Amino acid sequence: CASRRTGPYEQYF.